The subject of this entry is one T cell receptor beta chain. Its specificity is not known. The record originates from a study of cytomegalovirus exposure and HLA in healthy donors. A multiplex PCR was run with 60 Vbeta primers and 13 Jbeta primers. Libraries were prepared by immunoSEQ multiplex PCR; TCRdb keeps only in-frame clonotypes and omits some of them. The table has more than 80,000 clones, approximately 75% seen once. Study-wide points: The availability of immune exposure information extended only to CMV serostatus.

CDR1 is SQVTM, CDR2 ANQGSEA, per germline. The junction had 9 bases not matched to a gene; V was cut back by 6 bases and J by 5 bases. This CDR3 contains 15 residues. V is TRBV29-1 and J is TRBJ2-1; TRBD2 agrees at 11 bases. What was sequenced was PBMCs. The receptor was isolated from a man in his 60s in good health and CMV-seronegative. CDR3 in amino acids: CSVRPLAGGDNEQFF. CDR3 in DNA: TGCAGCGTCAGACCCCTAGCGGGGGGCGACAATGAGCAGTTCTTC.